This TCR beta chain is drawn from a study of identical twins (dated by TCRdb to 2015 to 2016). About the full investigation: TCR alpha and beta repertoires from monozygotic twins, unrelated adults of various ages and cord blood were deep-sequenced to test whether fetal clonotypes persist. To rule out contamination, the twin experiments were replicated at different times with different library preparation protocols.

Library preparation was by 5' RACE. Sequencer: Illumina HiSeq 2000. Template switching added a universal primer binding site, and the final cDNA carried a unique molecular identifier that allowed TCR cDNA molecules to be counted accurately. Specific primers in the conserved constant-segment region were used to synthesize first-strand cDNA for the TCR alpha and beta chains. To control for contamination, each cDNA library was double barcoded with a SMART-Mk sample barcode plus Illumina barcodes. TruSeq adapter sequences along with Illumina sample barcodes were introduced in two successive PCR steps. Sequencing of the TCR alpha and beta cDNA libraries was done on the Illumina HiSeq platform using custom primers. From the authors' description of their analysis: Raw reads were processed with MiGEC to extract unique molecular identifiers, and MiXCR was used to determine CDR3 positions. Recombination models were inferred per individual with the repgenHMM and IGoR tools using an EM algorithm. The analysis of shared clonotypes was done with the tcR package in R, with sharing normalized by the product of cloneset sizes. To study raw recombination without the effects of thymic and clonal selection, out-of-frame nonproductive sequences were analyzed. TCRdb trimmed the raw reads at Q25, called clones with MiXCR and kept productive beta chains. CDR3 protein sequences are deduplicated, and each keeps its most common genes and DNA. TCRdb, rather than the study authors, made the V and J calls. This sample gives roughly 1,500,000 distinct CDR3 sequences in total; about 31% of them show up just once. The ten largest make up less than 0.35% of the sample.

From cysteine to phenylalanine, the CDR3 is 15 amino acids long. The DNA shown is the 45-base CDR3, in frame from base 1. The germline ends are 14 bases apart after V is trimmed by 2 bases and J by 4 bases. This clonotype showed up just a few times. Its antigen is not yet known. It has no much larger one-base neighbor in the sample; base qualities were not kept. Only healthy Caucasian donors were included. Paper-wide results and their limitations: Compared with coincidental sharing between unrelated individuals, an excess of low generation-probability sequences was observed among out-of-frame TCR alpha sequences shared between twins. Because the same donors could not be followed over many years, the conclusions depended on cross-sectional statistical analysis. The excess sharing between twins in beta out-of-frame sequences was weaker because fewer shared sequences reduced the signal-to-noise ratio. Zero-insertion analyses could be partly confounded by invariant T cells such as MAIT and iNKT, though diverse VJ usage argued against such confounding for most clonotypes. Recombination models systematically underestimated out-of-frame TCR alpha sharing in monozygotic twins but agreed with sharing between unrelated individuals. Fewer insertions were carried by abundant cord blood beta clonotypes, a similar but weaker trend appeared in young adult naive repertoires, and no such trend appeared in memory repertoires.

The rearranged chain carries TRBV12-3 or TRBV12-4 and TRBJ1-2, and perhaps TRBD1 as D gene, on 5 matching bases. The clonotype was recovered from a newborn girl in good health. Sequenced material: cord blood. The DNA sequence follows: TGTGCCAGCAGTTTAAGTTCCGGACATTCCTATGGCTACACCTTC. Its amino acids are CASSLSSGHSYGYTF.